This TCR beta chain was recovered during a study of regulatory T cells in long-lasting Graves disease. Study background: Graves' patients (newly diagnosed) had been on antithyroid drugs under 3 months.

There are many counts of this clonotype. As for time point: newly diagnosed GD, antithyroid drugs for less than 3 months. RNA isolated from PBMCs was used to make the TCR library. Nine milliliters of peripheral blood were taken and placed in EDTA tubes. According to the study, TCR beta libraries were built with iRepertoire HTBI primers and CDR3-region Arm-PCR. TCRdb processed the multiplex PCR reads anew with MiXCR; each CDR3 protein has one entry. This sample has 400,000 to 550,000 distinct CDR3 sequences, with around 15% found just once. V lost 3 bases to trimming and J lost 2 bases, with 11 bases between them. The CDR3 contains 14 residues. Germline assignment: CDR1 PRHDT and CDR2 FYEKMQ (reference sequence). These data were likewise used in another study, on T cells in Graves' hyperthyroidism and ophthalmopathy. That publication notes: Exclusions: uncontrolled infection, other autoimmune disease, pregnancy, lactation. Among thyroid clonotypes expanded above 0.001, most also appeared in blood.

This chain connects TRBV13 to TRBJ2-7; TRBD2 might be the D (6 bases). Sample: peripheral blood mononuclear cells (PBMCs), taken at new diagnosis, from a patient treated with antithyroid drugs. This TCR came from a woman aged 25 to 45 with Graves disease. Here the CDR3 DNA reads TGTGCCAGCAGCTTGACTAGATCCCCCTACGAGCAGTACTTC. It translates to CASSLTRSPYEQYF.